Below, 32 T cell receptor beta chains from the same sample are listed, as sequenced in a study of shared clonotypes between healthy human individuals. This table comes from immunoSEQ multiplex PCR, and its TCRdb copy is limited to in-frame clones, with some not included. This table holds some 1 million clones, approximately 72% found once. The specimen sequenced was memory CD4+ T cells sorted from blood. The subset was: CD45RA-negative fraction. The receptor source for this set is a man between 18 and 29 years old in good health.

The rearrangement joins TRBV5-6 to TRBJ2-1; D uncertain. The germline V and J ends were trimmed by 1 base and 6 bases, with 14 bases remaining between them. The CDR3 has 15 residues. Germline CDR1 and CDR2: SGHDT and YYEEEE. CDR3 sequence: CASSLPTLLGNEQFF. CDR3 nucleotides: TGTGCCAGCAGCTTGCCGACTCTTTTGGGCAATGAGCAGTTCTTC.

CDR3 region: CASSSGQGGGLNYGYTF. The CDR3 nucleotides are TGTGCCAGCAGCAGCGGACAGGGAGGCGGGCTTAACTATGGCTACACCTTC. The chain couples TRBV5-4 to TRBJ1-2; 8 bases map to TRBD1. V gave up 4 bases and J gave up 1 base; unmatched junction bases: 12. The CDR3 spans 17 residues. Germline values: CDR1 SGHNT, CDR2 YYREEE (reference sequence).

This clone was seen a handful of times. This chain's CDR3 is CATEPPQGEGTEAFF. CDR3 in DNA: TGTGCCACCGAACCCCCCCAAGGGGAAGGGACTGAAGCTTTCTTT. The rearrangement uses TRBV21-1 and TRBJ1-1; TRBD1, the table's D call, lacks a check against the DNA. TRBV21-1 is termed a pseudogene. CDR3 length equals 15 residues.

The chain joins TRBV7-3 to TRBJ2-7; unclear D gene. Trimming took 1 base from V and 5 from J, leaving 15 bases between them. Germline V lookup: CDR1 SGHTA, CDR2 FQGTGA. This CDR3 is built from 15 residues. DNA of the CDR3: TGTGCCAGCAGCTTAAGTCCCAACAGTAACAACGAGCAGTACTTC. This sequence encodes CASSLSPNSNNEQYF.

The CDR3 bases are TGTGCCAGCACCACAAAGGTTGGTGGGGGGGCGAATCAGCCCCAGCATTTT. Its translation: CASTTKVGGGANQPQHF. This rearrangement joins TRBV4-2 to TRBJ1-5, with a weak D call TRBD1 (6 bases). V was cut by 7 bases and J by 4 bases, with 23 bases left in between. Looked up from germline, CDR1 is LGHNA and CDR2 is YNFKEQ. The length of the CDR3 is 17 residues.

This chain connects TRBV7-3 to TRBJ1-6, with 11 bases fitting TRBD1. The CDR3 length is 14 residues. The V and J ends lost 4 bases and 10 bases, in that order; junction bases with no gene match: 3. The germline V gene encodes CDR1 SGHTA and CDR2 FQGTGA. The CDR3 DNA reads TGTGCCAGCAGCTCCGGACAGGGGGCGTCACCCCTCCACTTT. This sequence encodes CASSSGQGASPLHF.

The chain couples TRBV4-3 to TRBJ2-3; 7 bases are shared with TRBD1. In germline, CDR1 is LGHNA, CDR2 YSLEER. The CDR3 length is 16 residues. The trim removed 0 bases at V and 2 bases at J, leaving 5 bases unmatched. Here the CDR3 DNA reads TGCGCCAGCAGCCAAGATGGACAGGCGTACACAGATACGCAGTATTTT. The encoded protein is CASSQDGQAYTDTQYF.

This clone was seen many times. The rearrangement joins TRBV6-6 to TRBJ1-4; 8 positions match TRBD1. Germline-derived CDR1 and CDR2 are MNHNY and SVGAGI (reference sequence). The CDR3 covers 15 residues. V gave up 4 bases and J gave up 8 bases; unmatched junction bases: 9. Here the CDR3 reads CASSSSGGGWEKLFF. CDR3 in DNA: TGTGCCAGCAGTTCTTCAGGGGGCGGTTGGGAAAAACTGTTTTTT.

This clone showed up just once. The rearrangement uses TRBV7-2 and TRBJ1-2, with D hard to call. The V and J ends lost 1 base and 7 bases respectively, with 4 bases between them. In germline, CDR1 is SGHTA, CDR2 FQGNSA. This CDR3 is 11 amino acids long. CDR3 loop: CASSLVIGYTF. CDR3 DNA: TGTGCCAGCAGCTTAGTGATTGGCTACACCTTC.

Here the CDR3 reads CASSLIRGFTDTQYF. CDR3 DNA: TGTGCCAGCAGCTTAATCAGGGGTTTCACAGATACGCAGTATTTT. This chain uses TRBV7-2 with TRBJ2-3; D perhaps matches TRBD1 (6 bases). Between the trimmed V and J ends, which lost 2 bases and 2 bases, there was a span of 11 bases. The CDR3 runs to 15 residues. Germline V gives CDR1 SGHTA, CDR2 FQGNSA.

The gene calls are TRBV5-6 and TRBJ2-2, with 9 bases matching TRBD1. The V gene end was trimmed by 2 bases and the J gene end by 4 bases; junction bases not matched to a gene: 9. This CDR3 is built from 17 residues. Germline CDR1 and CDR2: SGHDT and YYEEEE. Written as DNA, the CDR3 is TGTGCCAGCAGCTTACCGGGACAGGGATTTGGCACCGGGGAGCTGTTTTTT. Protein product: CASSLPGQGFGTGELFF.

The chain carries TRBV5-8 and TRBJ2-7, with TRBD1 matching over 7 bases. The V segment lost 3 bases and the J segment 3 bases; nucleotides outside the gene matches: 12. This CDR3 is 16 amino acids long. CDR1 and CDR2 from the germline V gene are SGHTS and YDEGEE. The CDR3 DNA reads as TGTGCCAGCAGCTGGGCGGCAGGGGGTGGAATCTACGAGCAGTACTTC. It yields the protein CASSWAAGGGIYEQYF.

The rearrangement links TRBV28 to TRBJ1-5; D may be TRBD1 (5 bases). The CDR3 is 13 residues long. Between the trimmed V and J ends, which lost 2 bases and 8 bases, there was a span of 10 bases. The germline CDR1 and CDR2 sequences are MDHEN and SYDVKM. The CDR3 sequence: CASSLGGVKPQHF. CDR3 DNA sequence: TGTGCCAGCAGTTTAGGGGGAGTCAAGCCCCAGCATTTT.

The CDR3 sequence: CASSLAGTAEKLFF. DNA of the CDR3: TGTGCCAGCAGCTTAGCCGGGACGGCAGAAAAACTGTTTTTT. The chain has TRBV7-9 and TRBJ1-4; a possible D gene is TRBD1 (5 bases). Deletions cut 0 bases from V and 8 bases from J, with 10 bases between. The CDR3 totals 14 residues. Germline V CDR1 and CDR2: SEHNR, FQNEAQ (reference sequence).

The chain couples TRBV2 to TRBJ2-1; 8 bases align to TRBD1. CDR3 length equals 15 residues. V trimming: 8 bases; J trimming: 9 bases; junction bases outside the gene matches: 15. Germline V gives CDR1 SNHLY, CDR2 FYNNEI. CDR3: CASRPTDRVSPEQFF. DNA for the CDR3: TGTGCCAGCCGCCCCACGGACAGGGTATCCCCTGAGCAGTTCTTC.

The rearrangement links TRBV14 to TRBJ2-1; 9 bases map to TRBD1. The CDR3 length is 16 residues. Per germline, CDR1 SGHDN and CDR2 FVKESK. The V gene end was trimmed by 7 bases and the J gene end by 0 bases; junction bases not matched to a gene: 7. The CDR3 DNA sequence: TGTGCCAGCACCGGGACAGGGACATTCTCCTACAATGAGCAGTTCTTC. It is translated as CASTGTGTFSYNEQFF.

The CDR3 protein is CAWRGTGKYGYTF. The CDR3 nucleotides are TGTGCCTGGAGAGGGACAGGAAAATATGGCTACACCTTC. The V and J genes are TRBV30 and TRBJ1-2, with 8 bases matching TRBD1. Trimming took 3 bases from V and 5 from J; bases not matched to a gene: 5. Per germline, CDR1 GTSNPN and CDR2 SVGIG (reference sequence). CDR3 length: 13 amino acids.

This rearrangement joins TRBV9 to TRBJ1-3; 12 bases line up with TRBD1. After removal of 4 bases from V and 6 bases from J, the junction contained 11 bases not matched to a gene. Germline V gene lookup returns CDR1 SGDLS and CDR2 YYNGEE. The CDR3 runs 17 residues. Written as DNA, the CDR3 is TGTGCCAGCAGCCCCCATGGGTTGGGACAGGGGGCAAACACCATATATTTT. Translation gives CASSPHGLGQGANTIYF.

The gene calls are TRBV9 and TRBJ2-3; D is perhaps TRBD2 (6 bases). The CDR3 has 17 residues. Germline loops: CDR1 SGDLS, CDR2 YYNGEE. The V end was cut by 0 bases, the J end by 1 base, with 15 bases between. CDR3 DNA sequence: TGTGCCAGCAGCGTAGGAGGAGGGAGAGGAGGCACAGATACGCAGTATTTT. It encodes CASSVGGGRGGTDTQYF.

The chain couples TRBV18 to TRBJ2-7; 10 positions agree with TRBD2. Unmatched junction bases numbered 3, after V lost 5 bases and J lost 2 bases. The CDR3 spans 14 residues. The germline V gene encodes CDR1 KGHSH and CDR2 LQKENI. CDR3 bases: TGTGCCAGCTCAACCCTAGCGGGAGCCTACGAGCAGTACTTC. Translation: CASSTLAGAYEQYF.

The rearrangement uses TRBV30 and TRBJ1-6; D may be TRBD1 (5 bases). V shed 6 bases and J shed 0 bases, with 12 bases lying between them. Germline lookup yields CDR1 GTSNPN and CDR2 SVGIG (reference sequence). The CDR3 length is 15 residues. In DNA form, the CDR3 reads TGTGCCTGCAGGGTCCTAAGCTCCTATAATTCACCCCTCCACTTT. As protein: CACRVLSSYNSPLHF. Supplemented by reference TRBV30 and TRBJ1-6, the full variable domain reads SQTIHQWPATLVQPVGSPLSLECTVEGTSNPNLYWYRQAAGRGLQLLFYSVGIGQISSEVPQNLSASRPQDRQFILSSKKLLLSDSGFYLCACRVLSSYNSPLHFGNGTRLTVT.

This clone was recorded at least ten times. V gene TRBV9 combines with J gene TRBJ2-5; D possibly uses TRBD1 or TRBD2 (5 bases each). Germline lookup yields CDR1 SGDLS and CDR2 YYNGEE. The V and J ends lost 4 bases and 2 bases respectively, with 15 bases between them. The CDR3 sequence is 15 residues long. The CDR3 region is CASSPPGTTQETQYF. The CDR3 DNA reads TGTGCCAGCAGCCCACCCGGGACGACACAAGAGACCCAGTACTTC.

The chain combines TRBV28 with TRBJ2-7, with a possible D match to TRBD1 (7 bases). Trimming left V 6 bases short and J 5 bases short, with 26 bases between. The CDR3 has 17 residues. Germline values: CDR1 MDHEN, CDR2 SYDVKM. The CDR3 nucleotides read TGTGCCAGCAGCCAGGGTAGGGGGGACAGCCCACCCCACGAGCAGTACTTC. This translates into CASSQGRGDSPPHEQYF.

The DNA of the CDR3 is TGTGCCAGCAGCCTCCGACAGGGAGCAGATACGCAGTATTTT. Protein: CASSLRQGADTQYF. The chain combines TRBV5-4 with TRBJ2-3, with TRBD1 matching 7 bases. Germline lookup yields CDR1 SGHNT and CDR2 YYREEE (reference sequence). V dropped 4 bases and J dropped 4; count of bases not matched to a gene: 6. This CDR3 has 14 residues.

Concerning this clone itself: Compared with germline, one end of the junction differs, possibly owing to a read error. The CDR3 loop is CASSESAALDF. In DNA, the CDR3 is TGTGCCAGCAGTGAAAGTGCGGCGCTGGACTTC. This chain links TRBV2 with TRBJ1-2; D is ambiguous. Germline CDR1 reads SNHLY; CDR2 reads FYNNEI. There are 11 residues in the CDR3. The entire variable domain, with the rest obtained from reference TRBV2 and TRBJ1-2, is as follows: EPEVTQTPSHQVTQMGQEVILRCVPISNHLYFYWYRQILGQKVEFLVSFYNNEISEKSEIFDDQFSVERPDGSNFTLKIRSTKLEDSAMYFCASSESAALDFGSGTRLTVV.

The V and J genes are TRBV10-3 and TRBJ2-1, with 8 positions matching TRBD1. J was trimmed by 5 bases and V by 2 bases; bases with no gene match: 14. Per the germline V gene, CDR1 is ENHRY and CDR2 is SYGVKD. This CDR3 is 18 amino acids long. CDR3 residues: CAISETTPGGRGNNEQFF. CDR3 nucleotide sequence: TGTGCCATCAGTGAGACCACTCCAGGGGGCCGAGGGAACAATGAGCAGTTCTTC.

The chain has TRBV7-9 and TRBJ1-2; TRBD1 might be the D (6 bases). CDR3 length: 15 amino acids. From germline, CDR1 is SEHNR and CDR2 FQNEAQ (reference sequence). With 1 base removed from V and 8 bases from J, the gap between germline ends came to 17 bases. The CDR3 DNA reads TGTGCCAGCAGCTTAGGGTTTCAGGGGAATGAGGGCTACACCTTC. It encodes CASSLGFQGNEGYTF. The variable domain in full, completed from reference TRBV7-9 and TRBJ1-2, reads DTGVSQNPRHKITKRGQNVTFRCDPISEHNRLYWYRQTLGQGPEFLTYFQNEAQLEKSRLLSDRFSAERPKGSFSTLEIQRTEQGDSAMYLCASSLGFQGNEGYTFGSGTRLTVV.

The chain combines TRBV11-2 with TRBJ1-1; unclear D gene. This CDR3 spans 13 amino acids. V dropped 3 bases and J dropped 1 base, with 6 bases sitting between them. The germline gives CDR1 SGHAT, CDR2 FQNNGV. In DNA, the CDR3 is TGTGCCAGCAGCTTTGCGGAGAACACTGAAGCTTTCTTT. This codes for CASSFAENTEAFF.

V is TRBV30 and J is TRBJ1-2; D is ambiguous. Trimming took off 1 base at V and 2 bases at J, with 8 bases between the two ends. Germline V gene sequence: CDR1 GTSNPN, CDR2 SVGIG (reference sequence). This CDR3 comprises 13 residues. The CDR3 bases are TGTGCCTGGAGTGAGTCAGTAAACTATGGCTACACCTTC. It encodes CAWSESVNYGYTF.

In nucleotides, the CDR3 is TGTGCCAGTAGTATACAGCGGGAGGTGAATGAGCAGTTCTTC. Translating gives CASSIQREVNEQFF. The chain combines TRBV19 with TRBJ2-1; 9 bases match TRBD2. V lost 2 bases to trimming and J lost 7 bases; unmatched junction nucleotides: 3. CDR1 is LNHDA and CDR2 is SQIVND in the germline V gene (reference sequence). The CDR3 is made up of 14 amino acids.

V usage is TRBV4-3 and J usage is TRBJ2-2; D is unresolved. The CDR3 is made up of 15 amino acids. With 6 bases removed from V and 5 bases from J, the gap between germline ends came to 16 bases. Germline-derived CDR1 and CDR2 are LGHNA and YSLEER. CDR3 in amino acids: CASRTMSDGTGELFF. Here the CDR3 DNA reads TGCGCCAGCAGGACAATGTCCGATGGTACCGGGGAGCTGTTTTTT.

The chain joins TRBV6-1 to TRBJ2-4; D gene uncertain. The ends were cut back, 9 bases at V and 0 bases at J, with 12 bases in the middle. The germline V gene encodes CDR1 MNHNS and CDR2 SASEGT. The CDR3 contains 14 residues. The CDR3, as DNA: TGTGCCAGTAACCAGGACCTAGCCAAAAACATTCAGTACTTC. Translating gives CASNQDLAKNIQYF.